This record concerns one TCR beta chain sequence. Germline V gives CDR1 LNHNV, CDR2 YYDKDF (reference sequence). V lost 0 bases and J 4 bases, leaving 10 bases between the germline ends. CDR3 length: 15 residues. This entry is derived from a study of blood T cell repertoires in COVID-19. Overall study context: Acute and convalescent COVID-19 samples came from the United States, Italy and Spain.

Clones were sequenced by immunoSEQ multiplex PCR, and TCRdb holds only the in-frame ones, with some missing. The sample includes approximately 200,000 clones, roughly 84% of them seen just once. Sequencing input: peripheral blood. The clonotype was recovered from a man aged 40-50 years with active or convalescent COVID-19. The chain is built from TRBV15 and TRBJ2-1; D call uncertain. CDR3 bases: TGTGCCACCAGCAGAGATTTGGCAGAATACAATGAGCAGTTCTTC. Its protein is CATSRDLAEYNEQFF.